Shown below are 12 T cell receptor beta chains from a single sample sequenced in a study of T-cell reconstitution after alpha-beta-depleted transplantation in children. Molecular barcoding with unique molecular identifiers was used for the TCRbeta library. A single record per CDR3 protein comes from TCRdb applying MiXCR to the PCR reads. The table has around 340,000 distinct CDR3 sequences, 10% to 15% seen once. Sample: PBMCs, taken from the stem cell graft. The source is a human donor who donated a stem cell graft to a child with Fanconi anemia.

At least ten counts were recorded for this clonotype. DNA for the CDR3: TGCGCCAGCAGCTCTCAGGGAATCGGTAGTGAGACCCAGTACTTC. Translation gives CASSSQGIGSETQYF. The chain has TRBV5-1 and TRBJ2-5; perhaps TRBD1 as D (5 bases). Trimming left V 3 bases short and J 5 bases short, with 17 bases between. The CDR3 totals 15 residues. CDR1 is SGHRS and CDR2 is YFSETQ in the germline V gene.

At least ten counts were recorded for this clonotype. The genes are TRBV4-3 and TRBJ1-5; TRBD1 is a possible D gene (6 bases). The V gene lost 1 base and the J gene lost 6 bases, with 13 bases spanning the gap. The length of the CDR3 is 15 residues. Germline CDR1 is LGHNA and CDR2 is YSLEER. This chain's CDR3 is CASSQVTGAGQPQHF. CDR3 nucleotide sequence: TGCGCCAGCAGCCAAGTTACGGGGGCAGGTCAGCCCCAGCATTTT.

This chain uses TRBV5-1 with TRBJ1-5; D is unclear. Germline loops: CDR1 SGHRS, CDR2 YFSETQ. Trimming left V 0 bases short and J 7 bases short, with 11 bases between. The CDR3 has 14 amino acids. The CDR3 reads CASSLDTQSQPQHF. The DNA for the CDR3 is TGCGCCAGCAGCTTGGATACCCAGAGCCAGCCCCAGCATTTT.

This clonotype was observed many times. The chain links TRBV5-1 to TRBJ1-1; perhaps TRBD1 as D (6 bases). Trimming cost V 5 bases and J 1 base, with 12 bases left between them. There are 14 residues in the CDR3. Germline lookup yields CDR1 SGHRS and CDR2 YFSETQ. CDR3 nucleotides: TGCGCCAGCAGGAGGGGGGAGAGGAACACTGAAGCTTTCTTT. Its translation is CASRRGERNTEAFF. Based on the CDR3 plus reference TRBV5-1 and TRBJ1-1, the full variable domain is KAGVTQTPRYLIKTRGQQVTLSCSPISGHRSVSWYQQTPGQGLQFLFEYFSETQRNKGNFPGRFSGRQFSNSRSEMNVSTLELGDSALYLCASRRGERNTEAFFGQGTRLTVV.

In its sample, this clonotype was seen a few times. This chain links TRBV2 with TRBJ1-5, with D possibly matching TRBD1 (5 bases). There are 15 residues in the CDR3. Trimming left V 0 bases short and J 9 bases short, with 15 bases between. Germline V CDR1 and CDR2: SNHLY, FYNNEI. The CDR3 nucleotides are TGTGCCAGCAGTGAAGCGCTTCAGGGATCAACGCCCCAGCATTTT. Its protein is CASSEALQGSTPQHF.

The table lists this clonotype with many counts. The V and J genes are TRBV20-1 and TRBJ2-1; 10 bases agree with TRBD1. The V and J ends lost 5 bases and 8 bases, in that order; junction bases with no gene match: 9. CDR3 length: 14 residues. CDR1 is DFQATT and CDR2 is SNEGSKA in the germline V gene (reference sequence). This CDR3 is CSAPRDRGWDEQFF. CDR3 bases: TGCAGTGCTCCTCGGGACAGGGGTTGGGATGAGCAGTTCTTC.

The chain's CDR3 is CASSHMVGTEETQYF. DNA of the CDR3: TGTGCCAGCAGCCATATGGTAGGGACAGAAGAGACCCAGTACTTC. The rearrangement joins TRBV7-9 to TRBJ2-5; 7 nucleotides agree with TRBD1. Germline loops: CDR1 SEHNR, CDR2 FQNEAQ (reference sequence). The V gene end was trimmed by 5 bases and the J gene end by 3 bases; junction bases not matched to a gene: 9. The CDR3 length is 15 residues.

The chain is built from TRBV18 and TRBJ2-1; 8 bases are a match to TRBD1. CDR3 size: 12 residues. Germline V gene sequence: CDR1 KGHSH, CDR2 LQKENI. Trimming took 2 bases from V and 15 from J; bases not matched to a gene: 6. Here the CDR3 DNA reads TGTGCCAGCTCACCAGACAGGGGCCCAGGGTTCTTC. Its translation is CASSPDRGPGFF.

The chain uses TRBV5-1 and TRBJ2-1; a weak D match, TRBD1 (5 bases). CDR3 size: 15 residues. The germline V gene has CDR1 SGHRS and CDR2 YFSETQ. Trimming cost V 4 bases and J 4 bases, with 15 bases left between them. CDR3: CASSPVTNRYNEQFF. The CDR3 coding sequence is TGCGCCAGCAGCCCTGTGACAAACAGGTACAATGAGCAGTTCTTC.

Points on this clonotype: One base away lies a much larger clone, so this may be a sequencing read error. The rearrangement uses TRBV20-1 and TRBJ1-3, with 12 bases identical to TRBD1. Trimming cost V 7 bases and J 9 bases; bases outside gene matches: 10. The CDR3 covers 14 residues. CDR1 is DFQATT, CDR2 SNEGSKA, per germline (reference sequence). The CDR3 DNA reads TGCAGTGTTTCGCCGGGACAGGGGGCTATCACCATATATTTT. Encoded protein: CSVSPGQGAITIYF.

There are many counts of this clonotype. The rearrangement uses TRBV6-4 and TRBJ2-2; the D is unclear. The germline CDR1 and CDR2 sequences are MRHNA and SNTAGT. Trimming took off 4 bases at V and 6 bases at J, with 9 bases between the two ends. The CDR3 is 13 amino acids. The CDR3 here is CASSASSAGELFF. In DNA form, the CDR3 reads TGTGCCAGCAGTGCCAGTTCCGCCGGGGAGCTGTTTTTT.

This clonotype was found a few times. The CDR3 coding sequence is TGCGCCAGCAGCCAAGGGTTTTCACCTAGCGATGAGCAGTTCTTC. Translation gives CASSQGFSPSDEQFF. This chain links TRBV4-3 with TRBJ2-1, with a possible D match to TRBD2 (6 bases). Deletions cut 1 base from V and 8 bases from J, with 15 bases between. Germline V gene sequence: CDR1 LGHNA, CDR2 YSLEER. The CDR3 is 15 residues long.